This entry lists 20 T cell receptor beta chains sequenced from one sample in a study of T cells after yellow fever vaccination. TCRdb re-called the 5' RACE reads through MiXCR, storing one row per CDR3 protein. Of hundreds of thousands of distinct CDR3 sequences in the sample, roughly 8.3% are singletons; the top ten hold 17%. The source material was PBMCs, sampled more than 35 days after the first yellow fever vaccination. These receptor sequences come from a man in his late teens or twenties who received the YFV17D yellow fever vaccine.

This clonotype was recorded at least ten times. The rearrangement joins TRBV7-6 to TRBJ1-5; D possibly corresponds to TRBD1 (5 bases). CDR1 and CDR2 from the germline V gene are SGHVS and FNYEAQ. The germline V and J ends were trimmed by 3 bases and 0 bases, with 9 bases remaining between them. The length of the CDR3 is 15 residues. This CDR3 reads CASSLGGNSNQPQHF. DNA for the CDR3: TGTGCCAGCAGCTTGGGGGGAAATAGCAATCAGCCCCAGCATTTT.

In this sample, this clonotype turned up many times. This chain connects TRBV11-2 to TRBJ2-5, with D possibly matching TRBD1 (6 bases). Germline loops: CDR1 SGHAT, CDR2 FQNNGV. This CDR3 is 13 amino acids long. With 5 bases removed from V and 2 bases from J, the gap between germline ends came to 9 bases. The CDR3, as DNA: TGTGCCAGCAGCAGGGGGTTGCAAGAGACCCAGTACTTC. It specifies CASSRGLQETQYF.

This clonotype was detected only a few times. CDR3 loop: CASSYSGDSYSNYGYTF. The DNA of the CDR3 is TGTGCCAGCAGTTACTCGGGGGACAGTTACTCTAACTATGGCTACACCTTC. This sequence joins TRBV6-5 and TRBJ1-2; 7 bases agree with TRBD1. Unmatched junction bases numbered 7, after V lost 0 bases and J lost 0 bases. CDR3 length equals 17 residues. The germline gives CDR1 MNHEY, CDR2 SVGAGI.

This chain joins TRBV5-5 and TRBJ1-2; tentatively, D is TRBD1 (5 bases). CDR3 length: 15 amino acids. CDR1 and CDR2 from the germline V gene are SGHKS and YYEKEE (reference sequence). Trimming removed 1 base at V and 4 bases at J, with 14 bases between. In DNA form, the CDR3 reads TGTGCCAGCAGCTTGTCTGGGACCTACGTCTATGGCTACACCTTC. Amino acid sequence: CASSLSGTYVYGYTF.

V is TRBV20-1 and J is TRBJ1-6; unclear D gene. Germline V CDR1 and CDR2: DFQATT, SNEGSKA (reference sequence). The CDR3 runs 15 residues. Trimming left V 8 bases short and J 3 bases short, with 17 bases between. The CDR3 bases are TGCAGTAGTAAGGCGGGAGAATTCTATAATTCACCCCTCCACTTT. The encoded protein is CSSKAGEFYNSPLHF.

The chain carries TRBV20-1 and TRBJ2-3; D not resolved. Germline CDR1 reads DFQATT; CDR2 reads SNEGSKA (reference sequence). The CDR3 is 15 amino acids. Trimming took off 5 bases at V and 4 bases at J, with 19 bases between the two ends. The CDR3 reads CSAHSPAGPSDTQYF. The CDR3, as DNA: TGCAGTGCTCACTCCCCCGCCGGGCCCTCAGATACGCAGTATTTT.

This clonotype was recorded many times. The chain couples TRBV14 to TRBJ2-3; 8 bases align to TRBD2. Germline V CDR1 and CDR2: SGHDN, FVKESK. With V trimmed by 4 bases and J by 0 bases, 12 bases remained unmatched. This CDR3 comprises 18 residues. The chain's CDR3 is CASSPLTSGDTSTDTQYF. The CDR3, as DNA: TGTGCCAGCAGCCCGCTCACTAGCGGTGATACTAGCACAGATACGCAGTATTTT.

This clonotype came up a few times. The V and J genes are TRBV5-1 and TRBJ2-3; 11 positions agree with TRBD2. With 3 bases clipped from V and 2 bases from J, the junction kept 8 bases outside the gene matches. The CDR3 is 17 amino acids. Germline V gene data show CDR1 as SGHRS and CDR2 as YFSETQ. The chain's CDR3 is CASSWNPSGGHTDTQYF. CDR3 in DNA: TGCGCCAGCAGCTGGAACCCTAGCGGGGGGCACACAGATACGCAGTATTTT.

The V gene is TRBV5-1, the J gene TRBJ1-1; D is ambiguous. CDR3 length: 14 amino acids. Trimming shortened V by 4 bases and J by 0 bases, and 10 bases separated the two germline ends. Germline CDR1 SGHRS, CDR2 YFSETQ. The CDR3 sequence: CASSAQNMNTEAFF. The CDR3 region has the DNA TGCGCCAGCAGCGCTCAGAACATGAACACTGAAGCTTTCTTT. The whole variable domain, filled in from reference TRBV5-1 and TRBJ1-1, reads KAGVTQTPRYLIKTRGQQVTLSCSPISGHRSVSWYQQTPGQGLQFLFEYFSETQRNKGNFPGRFSGRQFSNSRSEMNVSTLELGDSALYLCASSAQNMNTEAFFGQGTRLTVV.

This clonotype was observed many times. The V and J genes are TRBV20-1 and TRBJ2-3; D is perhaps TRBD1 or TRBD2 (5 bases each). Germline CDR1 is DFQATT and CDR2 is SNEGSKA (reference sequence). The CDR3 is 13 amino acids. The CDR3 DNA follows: TGCAGCGGAGGTGAACCTGGGGCGGATACGCAGTATTTT. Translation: CSGGEPGADTQYF.

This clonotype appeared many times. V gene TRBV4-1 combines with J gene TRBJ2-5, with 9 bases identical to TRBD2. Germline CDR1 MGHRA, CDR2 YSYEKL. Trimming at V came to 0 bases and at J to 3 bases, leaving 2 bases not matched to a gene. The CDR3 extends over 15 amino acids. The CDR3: CASSQDRLAEETQYF. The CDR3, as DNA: TGCGCCAGCAGCCAAGACAGACTAGCGGAAGAGACCCAGTACTTC.

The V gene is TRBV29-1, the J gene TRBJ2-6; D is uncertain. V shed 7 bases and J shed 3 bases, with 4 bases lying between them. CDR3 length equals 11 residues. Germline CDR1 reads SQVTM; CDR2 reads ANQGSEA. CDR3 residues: CSAVGANVLTF. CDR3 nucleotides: TGCAGCGCGGTTGGGGCCAACGTCCTGACTTTC.

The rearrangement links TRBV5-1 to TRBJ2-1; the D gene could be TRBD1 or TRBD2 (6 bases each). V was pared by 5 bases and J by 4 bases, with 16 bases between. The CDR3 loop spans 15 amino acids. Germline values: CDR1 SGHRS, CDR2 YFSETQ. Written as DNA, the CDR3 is TGCGCCAGCAGAGTGGGGGGCGCGGGTTACAATGAGCAGTTCTTC. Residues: CASRVGGAGYNEQFF. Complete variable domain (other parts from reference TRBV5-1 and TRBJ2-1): KAGVTQTPRYLIKTRGQQVTLSCSPISGHRSVSWYQQTPGQGLQFLFEYFSETQRNKGNFPGRFSGRQFSNSRSEMNVSTLELGDSALYLCASRVGGAGYNEQFFGPGTRLTVL.

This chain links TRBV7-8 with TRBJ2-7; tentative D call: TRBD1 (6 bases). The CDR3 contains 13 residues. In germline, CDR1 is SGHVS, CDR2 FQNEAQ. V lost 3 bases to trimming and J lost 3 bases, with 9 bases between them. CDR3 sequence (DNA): TGTGCCAGCAGCTTGGGGGCACTCTACGAGCAGTACGTC. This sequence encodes CASSLGALYEQYV.

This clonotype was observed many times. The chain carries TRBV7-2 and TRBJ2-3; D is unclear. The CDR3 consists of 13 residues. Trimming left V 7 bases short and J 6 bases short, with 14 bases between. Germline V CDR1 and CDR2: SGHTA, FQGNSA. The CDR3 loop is CASNLNRMDTQYF. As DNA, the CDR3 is TGTGCCAGCAACCTAAATCGTATGGATACGCAGTATTTT.

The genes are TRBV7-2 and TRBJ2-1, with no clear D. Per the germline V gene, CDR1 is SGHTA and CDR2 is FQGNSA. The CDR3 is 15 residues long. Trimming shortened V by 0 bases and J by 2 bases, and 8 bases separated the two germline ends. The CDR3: CASSLASLTYNEQFF. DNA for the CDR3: TGTGCCAGCAGCTTAGCTTCGCTGACCTACAATGAGCAGTTCTTC.

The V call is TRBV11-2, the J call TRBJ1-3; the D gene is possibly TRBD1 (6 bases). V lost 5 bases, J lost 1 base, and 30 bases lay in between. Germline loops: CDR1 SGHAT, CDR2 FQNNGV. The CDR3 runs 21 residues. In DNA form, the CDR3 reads TGTGCCAGCAGCGCTTGGATATACCGGGACGTAGCAGGGGTGTCTGGAAACACCATATATTTT. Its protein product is CASSAWIYRDVAGVSGNTIYF.

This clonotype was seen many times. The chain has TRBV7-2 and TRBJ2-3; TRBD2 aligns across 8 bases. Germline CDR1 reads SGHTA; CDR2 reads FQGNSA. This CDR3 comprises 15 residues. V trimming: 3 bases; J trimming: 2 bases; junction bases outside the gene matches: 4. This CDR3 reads CASSLERGYTDTQYF. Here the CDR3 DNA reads TGTGCCAGCAGCTTGGAGCGGGGGTACACAGATACGCAGTATTTT.

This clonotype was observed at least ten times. Here the CDR3 reads CSARALGEQAYNEQFF. In nucleotides, the CDR3 is TGCAGTGCTAGAGCGCTCGGGGAGCAGGCCTACAATGAGCAGTTCTTC. The chain employs TRBV20-1 and TRBJ2-1; tentatively, D is TRBD2 (5 bases). CDR1 is DFQATT, CDR2 SNEGSKA, per germline (reference sequence). Trimming removed 1 base from V and 2 bases from J, with 15 bases in between. The CDR3 spans 16 residues.

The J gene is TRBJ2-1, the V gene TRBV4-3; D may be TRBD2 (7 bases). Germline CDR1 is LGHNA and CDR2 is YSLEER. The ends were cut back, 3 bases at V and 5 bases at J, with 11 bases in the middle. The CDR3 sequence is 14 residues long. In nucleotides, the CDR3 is TGCGCCAGCAGCCAGAGGGGGGGCCACAATGAGCAGTTCTTC. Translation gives CASSQRGGHNEQFF.